The 16 T cell receptor beta chains below were found in one sample sequenced in a study of shared clonotypes between healthy human individuals. The protocol was immunoSEQ multiplex PCR, while the TCRdb copy is restricted to in-frame clones and leaves out a portion. The table has around 600,000 clones, more than 95% seen once. The specimen sequenced was naive CD4+ T cells sorted from blood. The subset: CD45RA+ positively selected. The receptors were gathered from a woman in her thirties in good health.

The chain carries TRBV4-1 and TRBJ2-7; a weak D match, TRBD2 (6 bases). The germline CDR1 and CDR2 sequences are MGHRA and YSYEKL. Trimming took off 0 bases at V and 6 bases at J, with 15 bases between the two ends. The CDR3 has 15 residues. The CDR3 here is CASSQDRRDSIEQYF. Written as DNA, the CDR3 is TGCGCCAGCAGCCAAGACCGCCGGGACTCGATCGAGCAGTACTTC.

The J gene is TRBJ2-1, the V gene TRBV5-1, with 9 bases lining up with TRBD2. The J segment lost 1 base and the V segment lost 4 bases, leaving 3 bases of the junction unmatched. CDR3 length equals 15 residues. CDR1 SGHRS and CDR2 YFSETQ come from the germline V gene. This CDR3 is CASSTTSGSYNEQFF. For the CDR3, the DNA is TGCGCCAGCAGCACCACTAGCGGGTCCTACAATGAGCAGTTCTTC.

The chain combines TRBV19 with TRBJ2-1, with a possible D match to TRBD1 (5 bases). V dropped 7 bases and J dropped 7 bases, with 14 bases sitting between them. Germline-derived CDR1 and CDR2 are LNHDA and SQIVND (reference sequence). The CDR3 runs 13 residues. CDR3 coding DNA: TGTGCCAGTACCCTCCCAGGGCGGAATGAGCAGTTCTTC. Translating gives CASTLPGRNEQFF.

The rearrangement uses TRBV4-2 and TRBJ2-6; no clear D gene. Germline CDR1 LGHNA, CDR2 YNFKEQ. CDR3 length: 17 amino acids. V lost 0 bases and J lost 0, with 9 bases in between. CDR3 bases: TGTGCCAGCAGCCAAGAGCACATTGGCTCTGGGGCCAACGTCCTGACTTTC. Its translation is CASSQEHIGSGANVLTF.

This clone was detected only once. The genes are TRBV14 and TRBJ2-1, with D possibly TRBD1 on 5 matching bases. V was pared by 1 base and J by 2 bases, with 9 bases between. CDR3 size: 15 residues. CDR1 is SGHDN and CDR2 is FVKESK in the germline V gene. The CDR3 DNA reads TGTGCCAGCAGCCAAGCACAGGACCCCTACAATGAGCAGTTCTTC. It specifies CASSQAQDPYNEQFF.

The CDR3 spells CASSKDVGSYEQYF. DNA for the CDR3: TGTGCCAGCAGCAAGGACGTAGGGAGCTACGAGCAGTACTTC. The chain carries TRBV7-2 and TRBJ2-7, with D perhaps matching TRBD2 (5 bases). This CDR3 spans 14 amino acids. CDR1 is SGHTA and CDR2 is FQGNSA in the germline V gene. Trimming stripped 5 bases from V and 3 bases from J, with 14 bases between. The variable domain in full, with the rest retrieved from reference TRBV7-2 and TRBJ2-7, is GAGVSQSPSNKVTEKGKDVELRCDPISGHTALYWYRQSLGQGLEFLIYFQGNSAPDKSGLPSDRFSAERTGGSVSTLTIQRTQQEDSAVYLCASSKDVGSYEQYFGPGTRLTVT.

This clone was observed a few times. V is TRBV5-1 and J is TRBJ1-2, with D possibly matching TRBD1 (5 bases). Trimming removed 0 bases from V and 2 bases from J, with 5 bases in between. The CDR3 has 13 residues. Germline V lookup: CDR1 SGHRS, CDR2 YFSETQ. CDR3 DNA: TGCGCCAGCAGCTTGGAGGGGAACTATGGCTACACCTTC. It yields the protein CASSLEGNYGYTF.

V usage is TRBV30 and J usage is TRBJ1-3, with D unresolved. The V gene's germline CDR1 is GTSNPN and CDR2 SVGIG (reference sequence). This CDR3 is built from 12 residues. Trimming left V 4 bases short and J 0 bases short, with 4 bases between. CDR3 amino acids: CAWTISGNTIYF. CDR3 in DNA: TGTGCCTGGACCATCTCTGGAAACACCATATATTTT.

The chain joins TRBV4-2 to TRBJ2-6, with 7 bases matching TRBD1. Per germline, CDR1 LGHNA and CDR2 YNFKEQ. This CDR3 has 17 residues. The junction had 7 bases not matched to a gene; V was cut back by 5 bases and J by 0 bases. The chain's CDR3 is CASSARDRNSGANVLTF. The CDR3 DNA reads TGTGCCAGCAGCGCTAGGGACAGAAACTCTGGGGCCAACGTCCTGACTTTC.

The rearrangement joins TRBV5-1 to TRBJ2-3; D possibly corresponds to TRBD1 (6 bases). The CDR3 loop spans 18 amino acids. V lost 4 bases to trimming and J lost 3 bases, with 24 bases between them. CDR1 and CDR2 from the germline V gene are SGHRS and YFSETQ. Here the CDR3 reads CASSTRAGTLVGTDTQYF. CDR3 nucleotide sequence: TGCGCCAGCAGCACCAGGGCCGGGACACTGGTTGGGACAGATACGCAGTATTTT.

The chain is built from TRBV19 and TRBJ2-6; the D gene could be TRBD1 or TRBD2 (5 bases each). V was pared by 5 bases and J by 0 bases, with 17 bases between. CDR1 is LNHDA and CDR2 is SQIVND in the germline V gene (reference sequence). This CDR3 is 18 amino acids long. The CDR3, as DNA: TGTGCCAGTAGTGTCACGGGGCAGATTTACTCTGGGGCCAACGTCCTGACTTTC. The encoded protein is CASSVTGQIYSGANVLTF. The full variable domain, rest sourced from reference TRBV19 and TRBJ2-6, is DGGITQSPKYLFRKEGQNVTLSCEQNLNHDAMYWYRQDPGQGLRLIYYSQIVNDFQKGDIAEGYSVSREKKESFPLTVTSAQKNPTAFYLCASSVTGQIYSGANVLTFGAGSRLTVL.

The rearrangement joins TRBV5-1 to TRBJ2-5; D gene unclear. The germline CDR1 and CDR2 sequences are SGHRS and YFSETQ. The V end lost 0 bases, the J end lost 4 bases, and 10 bases lay between the germline ends. The CDR3 has 14 residues. The CDR3 region is CASSLEGLSETQYF. The CDR3 region has the DNA TGCGCCAGCAGCTTGGAGGGTTTATCAGAGACCCAGTACTTC.

The chain employs TRBV5-5 and TRBJ1-2; TRBD1 matches 12 bases. This CDR3 is built from 15 residues. Looked up from germline, CDR1 is SGHKS and CDR2 is YYEKEE (reference sequence). Losses at the gene ends were 2 bases for V and 4 bases for J; bases not matched to a gene: 3. The CDR3 protein is CASSLRDRGLYGYTF. CDR3 in DNA: TGTGCCAGCAGCTTACGGGACAGGGGGCTCTATGGCTACACCTTC.

The V call is TRBV19, the J call TRBJ1-4; 8 nucleotides line up with TRBD1. CDR3 length: 14 residues. Germline CDR1 reads LNHDA; CDR2 reads SQIVND (reference sequence). V trimming: 4 bases; J trimming: 3 bases; junction bases outside the gene matches: 1. The CDR3 sequence is CASSTGGSNEKLFF. The CDR3 DNA sequence: TGTGCCAGTAGTACAGGGGGCTCTAATGAAAAACTGTTTTTT.

The chain employs TRBV2 and TRBJ2-1; 10 bases fit TRBD2. The CDR3 has 15 amino acids. Germline V lookup: CDR1 SNHLY, CDR2 FYNNEI. The junction had 7 bases not matched to a gene; V was cut back by 7 bases and J by 4 bases. This CDR3 reads CASTAASGGYNEQFF. CDR3 coding DNA: TGTGCCAGCACCGCGGCTAGCGGGGGTTACAATGAGCAGTTCTTC.

This clone has just one count. The chain joins TRBV15 to TRBJ2-5; 11 bases agree with TRBD1. The end of the DNA is better explained by TRBJ2-7, so the J call may be wrong. CDR3 length: 18 residues. Germline CDR1 is LNHNV and CDR2 is YYDKDF (reference sequence). DNA for the CDR3: TGTGCCACCAGCAGAGGTCACGGTCTGGGACAGGGGGGCTACGAGCAGTACTTC. Encoded protein: CATSRGHGLGQGGYEQYF.